What follows are 3 T cell receptor beta chains derived from one specimen sequenced in a study of blood T cell repertoires in COVID-19 (dated by TCRdb to the early 2020s). Receptor libraries were prepared by the immunoSEQ multiplex PCR assay. The table was pulled from immuneACCESS by TCRdb, which kept in-frame rearrangements only. Such tables lose some clones; where checked, under half of the loss comes from unresolved V genes, and the rest has no known cause. The sample table holds fewer than 110,000 clones, of which over 65% were seen once. The ten top clones hold 12% of the sample. Sequenced input: peripheral blood. Source of these receptors: a human donor in a cohort sampled during active COVID-19.

V and J are TRBV21-1 and TRBJ2-7; no DNA check was done on the table's D call, TRBD2. TRBV21-1 is a listed pseudogene. The CDR3 is 17 residues long. The CDR3 spells CASSRDRTSGGPYEQYF. In DNA, the CDR3 is TGTGCCAGCAGCCGGGATAGGACTAGCGGGGGACCGTACGAGCAGTACTTC.

The CDR3 coding sequence is TGTGCCAGCAGTCCGCCACAGGGCGGCTATGGCTACACCTTC. Translating gives CASSPPQGGYGYTF. This rearrangement joins TRBV28 to TRBJ1-2, with TRBD1 as a possible D gene (6 bases). V gave up 5 bases and J gave up 4 bases, with 14 bases separating them. The CDR3 consists of 14 residues. Germline V gives CDR1 MDHEN, CDR2 SYDVKM.

The chain employs TRBV5-5 and TRBJ2-2; weak D call: TRBD1 (5 bases). Trimming took 4 bases from V and 1 from J, leaving 17 bases between them. The germline gives CDR1 SGHKS, CDR2 YYEKEE (reference sequence). The CDR3 is 17 residues long. The CDR3 DNA sequence: TGTGCCAGCAGCAACCCCACATCCACAGGGAACACCGGGGAGCTGTTTTTT. Translated: CASSNPTSTGNTGELFF.